One sample yielded the 18 T cell receptor beta chains listed below, sequenced in a study of HIV-infected patients and healthy controls. Around 0.5 ug RNA was reverse transcribed with alpha and beta constant-region primers. Each of the alpha and beta chains got its own library through chain-specific third strand synthesis with indices. In TCRdb, the 5' RACE reads were re-called with MiXCR into one record per CDR3 protein. The sample has thousands of distinct CDR3 sequences, roughly a fifth seen once. The repertoire came from unfractionated whole blood and reflected all unsorted peripheral T cells. Sequencing was performed on blood, taken before antiretroviral therapy. These receptors were collected from an adult with HIV infection.

This clonotype was observed a handful of times. This chain uses TRBV3-1 with TRBJ2-7; no definite D call. Germline CDR1 is LGHDT and CDR2 is YNNKEL (reference sequence). Trimming cost V 1 base and J 0 bases, with 10 bases left between them. The CDR3 loop spans 15 amino acids. The CDR3 loop is CASSQGLDGSYEQYF. In DNA, the CDR3 is TGTGCCAGCAGCCAAGGGTTAGACGGCTCCTACGAGCAGTACTTC.

By sample share, this clonotype is medium-sized (0.01 to 0.1%). This sequence joins TRBV3-1 and TRBJ2-3; D remains ambiguous. Germline CDR1 LGHDT, CDR2 YNNKEL (reference sequence). V gave up 2 bases and J gave up 0 bases, with 6 bases separating them. This CDR3 has 14 amino acids. The DNA of the CDR3 is TGTGCCAGCAGCCAAAGGTCTAGCACAGATACGCAGTATTTT. Its protein is CASSQRSSTDTQYF.

As for this clonotype: A read error may explain this, as a much larger clone is one base away. The gene calls are TRBV9 and TRBJ2-5; D unresolved. The CDR3 is made up of 11 amino acids. The V gene's germline CDR1 is SGDLS and CDR2 YYNGEE. CDR3 DNA sequence: TGTGCCAGCAGCGGGTCGGAGACCAAGTACTTC. Translation: CASSGSETKYF.

This clonotype was detected only once. A read error may be the cause here, since a much bigger clone is one base away. This chain uses TRBV7-9 with TRBJ2-7; no firm D call. The V end was cut by 5 bases, the J end by 6 bases, with 17 bases between. The CDR3 is 14 residues long. CDR1 is SEHNR, CDR2 FQNEAQ, per germline (reference sequence). CDR3 nucleotide sequence: TGTGCCAGCAGCGTCGGCAGTGGAGTGTTCGAGCAGTACTTC. Its protein product is CASSVGSGVFEQYF. The full variable domain, its missing parts supplied by reference TRBV7-9 and TRBJ2-7, is DTGVSQNPRHKITKRGQNVTFRCDPISEHNRLYWYRQTLGQGPEFLTYFQNEAQLEKSRLLSDRFSAERPKGSFSTLEIQRTEQGDSAMYLCASSVGSGVFEQYFGPGTRLTVT.

This clonotype was observed a few times. CDR3 in DNA: TGCGCCAGCAGCCAAGATCCGACAAACACTGAAGCTTTCTTT. Translated, it gives CASSQDPTNTEAFF. This chain connects TRBV4-1 to TRBJ1-1; D uncertain. This CDR3 comprises 14 residues. Between the trimmed V and J ends, which lost 0 bases and 2 bases, there was a span of 7 bases. Germline V gives CDR1 MGHRA, CDR2 YSYEKL.

Within the sample, this clonotype is medium-sized. The gene calls are TRBV19 and TRBJ2-2, with TRBD2 matching over 7 bases. Per germline, CDR1 LNHDA and CDR2 SQIVND (reference sequence). Trimming removed 6 bases from V and 1 base from J; junction bases left unmatched: 2. This CDR3 is built from 14 residues. The CDR3 spells CASSPGGNTGELFF. DNA of the CDR3: TGTGCCAGTAGCCCGGGGGGGAACACCGGGGAGCTGTTTTTT. The variable domain in full, with the rest retrieved from reference TRBV19 and TRBJ2-2, is DGGITQSPKYLFRKEGQNVTLSCEQNLNHDAMYWYRQDPGQGLRLIYYSQIVNDFQKGDIAEGYSVSREKKESFPLTVTSAQKNPTAFYLCASSPGGNTGELFFGEGSRLTVL.

The chain carries TRBV29-1 and TRBJ2-3, with 8 bases matching TRBD1. Losses at the gene ends were 3 bases for V and 2 bases for J; bases not matched to a gene: 4. This CDR3 region has 14 residues. Germline V gene data show CDR1 as SQVTM and CDR2 as ANQGSEA. The CDR3: CSVERQGFTDTQYF. The DNA of the CDR3 is TGCAGCGTTGAGAGACAGGGGTTCACAGATACGCAGTATTTT.

This clonotype is labeled as medium-sized. V usage is TRBV5-1 and J usage is TRBJ2-1; 11 bases are a match to TRBD2. The CDR3 totals 15 residues. The germline V gene encodes CDR1 SGHRS and CDR2 YFSETQ. The V segment lost 2 bases and the J segment 7 bases; nucleotides outside the gene matches: 5. CDR3 sequence: CASSFGTSGRNEQFF. In nucleotides, the CDR3 is TGCGCCAGCAGCTTCGGGACTAGCGGCCGGAATGAGCAGTTCTTC.

In its sample, this clonotype is medium-sized. This chain links TRBV6-2 or TRBV6-3 with TRBJ2-5; a weak D match, TRBD1 (6 bases). V was clipped by 6 bases and J by 1 base, with 12 bases between them. This CDR3 contains 14 residues. Germline V gene sequence: CDR1 MNHEY, CDR2 SVGEGT. The CDR3 here is CASSQGQIQETQYF. For the CDR3, the DNA is TGTGCCAGCAGCCAGGGACAAATCCAAGAGACCCAGTACTTC.

This clonotype is labeled medium-sized. The chain combines TRBV6-5 with TRBJ1-5; D remains ambiguous. CDR1 MNHEY and CDR2 SVGAGI come from the germline V gene. V lost 6 bases, J lost 4 bases, and 13 bases lay in between. This CDR3 comprises 14 residues. The CDR3 region is CASSPEERNQPQHF. The CDR3 DNA sequence: TGTGCCAGCAGCCCCGAGGAGAGGAATCAGCCCCAGCATTTT.

In its sample, this clonotype was seen a few times. This sequence joins TRBV12-3 or TRBV12-4 and TRBJ1-1, with D possibly matching TRBD1 (6 bases). With 3 bases removed from V and 1 base from J, the gap between germline ends came to 6 bases. The CDR3 is 13 amino acids. Written as DNA, the CDR3 is TGTGCCAGCAGTTTGGGGGCGAACACTGAAGCTTTCTTT. The encoded protein is CASSLGANTEAFF.

This clonotype was seen a handful of times. The V and J genes are TRBV18 and TRBJ1-2; possible D gene TRBD1, 6 bases. V was shortened by 3 bases and J by 7 bases, with 12 bases between the two germline ends. This CDR3 is 13 amino acids long. Germline V gene lookup returns CDR1 KGHSH and CDR2 LQKENI. CDR3 protein: CASSPAGVVGYTF. The CDR3 bases are TGTGCCAGCTCACCGGCAGGGGTTGTTGGCTACACCTTC. Full variable domain (rest looked up from reference TRBV18 and TRBJ1-2): NAGVMQNPRHLVRRRGQEARLRCSPMKGHSHVYWYRQLPEEGLKFMVYLQKENIIDESGMPKERFSAEFPKEGPSILRIQQVVRGDSAAYFCASSPAGVVGYTFGSGTRLTVV.

This clonotype is medium-sized (0.01 to 0.1%) within its sample. The V and J genes are TRBV12-3 or TRBV12-4 and TRBJ1-6; D is uncertain. The CDR3 has 14 residues. The V end was cut by 6 bases, the J end by 9 bases, with 15 bases between. The CDR3 DNA reads TGTGCCAGCAGCCCGGGCAGCCGCATTTCACCCCTCCACTTT. This translates into CASSPGSRISPLHF.

This clonotype is deemed medium-sized. The J gene is TRBJ2-5, the V gene TRBV3-1, with 9 bases identical to TRBD2. With 4 bases clipped from V and 5 bases from J, the junction kept 8 bases outside the gene matches. This CDR3 has 15 residues. Germline V lookup: CDR1 LGHDT, CDR2 YNNKEL (reference sequence). CDR3 sequence: CASSPLGGGAETQYF. The CDR3 nucleotides are TGTGCCAGCAGCCCATTGGGCGGGGGGGCGGAGACCCAGTACTTC.

This clonotype is medium-sized within its sample. CDR3 region: CASSSLAAGELFF. In DNA form, the CDR3 reads TGTGCCAGCAGCTCTCTAGCGGCCGGGGAGCTGTTTTTT. The rearrangement joins TRBV7-3 to TRBJ2-2, with 7 bases that match TRBD2. Trimming took 4 bases from V and 6 from J; bases not matched to a gene: 2. Germline V CDR1 and CDR2: SGHTA, FQGTGA. This CDR3 comprises 13 residues.

In its sample, this clonotype is medium-sized (0.01 to 0.1%). The V call is TRBV4-1, the J call TRBJ1-2; 7 positions match TRBD1. The J segment lost 0 bases and the V segment lost 4 bases, leaving 11 bases of the junction unmatched. The CDR3 has 17 residues. Germline V gives CDR1 MGHRA, CDR2 YSYEKL. CDR3 in amino acids: CASSPLGQMLTNYGYTF. CDR3 DNA sequence: TGCGCCAGCAGCCCGCTGGGACAGATGCTAACTAACTATGGCTACACCTTC.

This clonotype is medium-sized by share. The rearrangement uses TRBV6-2 or TRBV6-3 and TRBJ1-1; 8 nucleotides match TRBD1. The CDR3 has 18 residues. Trimming at V came to 0 bases and at J to 0 bases, leaving 9 bases not matched to a gene. Germline CDR1 is MNHEY and CDR2 is SVGEGT. In DNA form, the CDR3 reads TGTGCCAGCAGTTACTCCGACAGGGGCCTACCCTTGAACACTGAAGCTTTCTTT. Translating gives CASSYSDRGLPLNTEAFF.

By its share, this clonotype is medium-sized. The J gene is TRBJ1-4, the V gene TRBV2; D uncertain. The germline gives CDR1 SNHLY, CDR2 FYNNEI. Trimming took 6 bases from V and 8 from J, leaving 10 bases between them. The CDR3 has 12 residues. CDR3 DNA sequence: TGTGCCAGCAGCGAGAAGGGCGAAAAACTGTTTTTT. Amino acid sequence: CASSEKGEKLFF. The variable domain in full, with the rest retrieved from reference TRBV2 and TRBJ1-4, is EPEVTQTPSHQVTQMGQEVILRCVPISNHLYFYWYRQILGQKVEFLVSFYNNEISEKSEIFDDQFSVERPDGSNFTLKIRSTKLEDSAMYFCASSEKGEKLFFGSGTQLSVL.